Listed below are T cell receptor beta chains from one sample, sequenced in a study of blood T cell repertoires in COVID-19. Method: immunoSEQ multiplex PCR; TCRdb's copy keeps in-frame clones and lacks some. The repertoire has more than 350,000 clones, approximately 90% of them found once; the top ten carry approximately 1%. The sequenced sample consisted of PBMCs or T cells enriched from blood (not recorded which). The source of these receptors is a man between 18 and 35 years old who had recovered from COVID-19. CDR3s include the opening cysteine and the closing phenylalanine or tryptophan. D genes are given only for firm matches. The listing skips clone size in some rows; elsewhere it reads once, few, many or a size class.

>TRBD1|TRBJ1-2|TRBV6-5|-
CASMKYRGSVGYTF
TGTGCCAGCATGAAGTACAGGGGTTCGGTTGGCTACACCTTC
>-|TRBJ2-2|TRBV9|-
CASSVGGAQVGELFF
TGTGCCAGCAGCGTTGGGGGGGCGCAAGTCGGGGAGCTGTTTTTT
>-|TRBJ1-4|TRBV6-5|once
CASSYSGGSNEKLFF
TGTGCCAGCAGTTATTCCGGGGGGTCTAATGAAAAACTGTTTTTT
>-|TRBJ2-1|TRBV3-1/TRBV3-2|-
CASSQGPPSNYNEQFF
TGTGCCAGCAGCCAAGGGCCGCCTAGCAACTACAATGAGCAGTTCTTC
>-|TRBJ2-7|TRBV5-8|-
CASSLHEQYF
TGTGCCAGCAGCCTCCACGAGCAGTACTTC
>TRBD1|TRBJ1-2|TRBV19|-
CASSIDGTGPYGYTF
TGTGCCAGTAGTATAGATGGGACAGGGCCCTATGGCTACACCTTC
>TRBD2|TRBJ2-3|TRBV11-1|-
CASSPGLAGGRDTQYF
TGTGCCAGCAGCCCGGGACTAGCGGGAGGTAGGGATACGCAGTATTTT
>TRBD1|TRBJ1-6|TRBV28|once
CASRGDRGQSPLHF
TGTGCCAGCAGGGGGGACAGGGGGCAATCACCCCTCCACTTT
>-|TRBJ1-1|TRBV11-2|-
CASSRETMNTEAFF
TGTGCCAGCAGCCGAGAAACCATGAACACTGAAGCTTTCTTT
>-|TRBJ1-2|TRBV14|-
CASSQVWGDYGYTF
TGTGCCAGCAGCCAAGTCTGGGGGGACTATGGCTACACCTTC
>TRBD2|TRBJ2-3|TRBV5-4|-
CASSRGSGSGDTQYF
TGTGCCAGCAGCCGGGGTAGCGGGAGCGGGGATACGCAGTATTTT
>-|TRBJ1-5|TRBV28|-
CASRAGLGSNQPQHF
TGTGCCAGCAGAGCAGGGCTGGGAAGCAATCAGCCCCAGCATTTT
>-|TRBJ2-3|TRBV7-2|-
CASSKSGTTDTQYF
TGTGCCAGTTCTAAAAGCGGAACCACAGATACGCAGTATTTT
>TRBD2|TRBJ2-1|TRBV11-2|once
CASSLTVTSGGANEQFF
TGTGCCAGCAGCTTGACGGTGACTAGCGGGGGGGCGAATGAGCAGTTCTTC
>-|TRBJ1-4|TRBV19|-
CASSIGGAPANEKLFF
TGTGCCAGTAGTATAGGAGGAGCTCCGGCTAATGAAAAACTGTTTTTT
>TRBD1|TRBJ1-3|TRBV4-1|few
CASSQDPAGGFGNTIYF
TGCGCCAGCAGCCAAGATCCAGCAGGGGGTTTTGGAAACACCATATATTTT
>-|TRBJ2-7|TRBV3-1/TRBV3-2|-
CASSQVADSYEQYF
TGTGCCAGCAGCCAAGTAGCGGACTCCTACGAGCAGTACTTC
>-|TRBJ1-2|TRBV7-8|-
CASSSGGVPYGYTF
TGTGCCAGCAGCTCCGGGGGGGTGCCCTATGGCTACACCTTC
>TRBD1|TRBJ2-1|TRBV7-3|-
CASSRTGGSYNEQFF
TGTGCCAGCAGTCGTACAGGGGGATCCTACAATGAGCAGTTCTTC
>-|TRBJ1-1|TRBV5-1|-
CASSPREGMNTEAFF
TGCGCCAGCAGCCCACGGGAAGGCATGAACACTGAAGCTTTCTTT
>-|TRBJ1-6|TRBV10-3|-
CAISESEGWNSPLHF
TGTGCCATCAGTGAGTCGGAGGGATGGAATTCACCCCTCCACTTT
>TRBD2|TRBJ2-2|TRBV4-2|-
CASSQTTSGNPAGELFF
TGTGCCAGCAGCCAAACCACTAGCGGGAATCCAGCCGGGGAGCTGTTTTTT
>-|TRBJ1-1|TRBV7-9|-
CVGEVLAEAFF
TGTGTCGGCGAGGTTCTCGCTGAAGCTTTCTTT
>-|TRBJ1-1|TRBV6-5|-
CASTPTPNTEAFF
TGTGCCAGCACGCCGACACCGAACACTGAAGCTTTCTTT
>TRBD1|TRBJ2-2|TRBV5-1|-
CASSPPYRGKFPGELFF
TGCGCCAGCAGCCCGCCCTACAGGGGAAAATTTCCCGGGGAGCTGTTTTTT
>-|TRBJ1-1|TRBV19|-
CASSIPNTNTEAFF
TGTGCCAGTAGTATACCCAACACAAACACTGAAGCTTTCTTT
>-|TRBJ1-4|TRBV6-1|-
CASSEGGLNEKLFF
TGTGCCAGCAGTGAAGGGGGACTGAATGAAAAACTGTTTTTT
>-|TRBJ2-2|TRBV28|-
CASNTDVRGWNTGELFF
TGTGCCAGCAATACAGACGTCAGGGGATGGAACACCGGGGAGCTGTTTTTT
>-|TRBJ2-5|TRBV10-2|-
CASSVVVEREQYF
TGCGCCAGCAGTGTAGTGGTTGAACGGGAACAGTACTTC
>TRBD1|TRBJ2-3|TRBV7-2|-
CASSLANRGPQYF
TGTGCCAGCAGCTTAGCAAACAGGGGTCCGCAGTATTTT
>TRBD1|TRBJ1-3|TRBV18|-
CASSPAIPGQGGNTIYF
TGTGCCAGCTCACCCGCGATCCCGGGACAGGGAGGTAACACCATATATTTT
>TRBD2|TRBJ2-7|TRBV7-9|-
CASSPIAGGSEEQYF
TGTGCCAGCAGCCCCATAGCGGGAGGGTCGGAAGAGCAGTACTTC
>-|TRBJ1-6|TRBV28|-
CASSLGGAYNSPLHF
TGTGCCAGCAGCCTAGGGGGGGCGTATAATTCACCCCTCCACTTT
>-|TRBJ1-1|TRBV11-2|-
CASSLSEHTEAFF
TGTGCCAGCAGCTTATCGGAGCACACTGAAGCTTTCTTT
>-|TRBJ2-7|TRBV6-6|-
CASREVSSYEQYF
TGTGCCAGCAGAGAGGTCTCCTCCTACGAGCAGTACTTC
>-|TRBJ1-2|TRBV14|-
CASSSSPGLYGYTF
TGTGCCAGCAGCTCCTCTCCGGGATTATATGGCTACACCTTC
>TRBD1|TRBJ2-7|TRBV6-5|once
CASKGQGAYEQYF
TGTGCCAGTAAAGGACAGGGGGCCTACGAGCAGTACTTC
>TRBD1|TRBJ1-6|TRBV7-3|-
CASRTGTNSPLHF
TGTGCCTCCAGGACAGGGACCAATTCACCCCTCCACTTT
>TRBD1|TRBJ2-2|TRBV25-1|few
CASSQRDRGYTGELFF
TGTGCCAGCAGTCAACGTGACAGGGGGTATACCGGGGAGCTGTTTTTT
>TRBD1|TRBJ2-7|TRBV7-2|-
CASSFSGTGYLPYEQYF
TGTGCCAGCAGCTTTTCAGGGACAGGGTATCTTCCCTACGAGCAGTACTTC
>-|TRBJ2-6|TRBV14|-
CASSPGVSGANVLTF
TGTGCCAGCAGCCCAGGGGTCTCTGGGGCCAACGTCCTGACTTTC
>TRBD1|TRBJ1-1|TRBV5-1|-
CASSLYRQGRNTEAFF
TGCGCCAGCAGCTTGTACCGACAGGGGAGGAACACTGAAGCTTTCTTT
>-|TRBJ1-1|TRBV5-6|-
CASSLLGEMNTEAFF
TGTGCCAGCAGCCTGCTCGGAGAAATGAACACTGAAGCTTTCTTT
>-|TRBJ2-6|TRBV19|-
CASKEGAFGANVLTF
TGTGCCAGTAAGGAGGGGGCCTTTGGGGCCAACGTCCTGACTTTC
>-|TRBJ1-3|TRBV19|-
CASGLEGNTIYF
TGTGCCAGTGGGCTCGAAGGAAACACCATATATTTT
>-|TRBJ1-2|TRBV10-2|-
CASRGLYYGYTF
TGCGCCAGCAGGGGCCTCTACTATGGCTACACCTTC
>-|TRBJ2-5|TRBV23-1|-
CASSRAGNNQETQYF
TGCGCCAGCAGTCGGGCAGGGAATAACCAAGAGACCCAGTACTTC
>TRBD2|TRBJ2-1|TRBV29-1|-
CSVEDFRTSGVYNEQFF
TGCAGCGTTGAAGATTTCAGAACTAGCGGGGTGTACAATGAGCAGTTCTTC
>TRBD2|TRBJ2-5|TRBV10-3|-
CAISDNSGSRGLGETQYF
TGTGCCATCAGTGATAATAGCGGGAGTCGGGGGCTGGGAGAGACCCAGTACTTC
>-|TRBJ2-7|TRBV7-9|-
CASTALGLAYEQYF
TGTGCCAGCACCGCCCTCGGACTTGCCTACGAGCAGTACTTC
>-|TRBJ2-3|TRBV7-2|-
CASSLSYTDTQYF
TGTGCCAGCAGCTTATCCTACACAGATACGCAGTATTTT
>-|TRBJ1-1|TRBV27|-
CASSSGVEAFF
TGTGCCAGCAGTTCCGGGGTTGAAGCTTTCTTT